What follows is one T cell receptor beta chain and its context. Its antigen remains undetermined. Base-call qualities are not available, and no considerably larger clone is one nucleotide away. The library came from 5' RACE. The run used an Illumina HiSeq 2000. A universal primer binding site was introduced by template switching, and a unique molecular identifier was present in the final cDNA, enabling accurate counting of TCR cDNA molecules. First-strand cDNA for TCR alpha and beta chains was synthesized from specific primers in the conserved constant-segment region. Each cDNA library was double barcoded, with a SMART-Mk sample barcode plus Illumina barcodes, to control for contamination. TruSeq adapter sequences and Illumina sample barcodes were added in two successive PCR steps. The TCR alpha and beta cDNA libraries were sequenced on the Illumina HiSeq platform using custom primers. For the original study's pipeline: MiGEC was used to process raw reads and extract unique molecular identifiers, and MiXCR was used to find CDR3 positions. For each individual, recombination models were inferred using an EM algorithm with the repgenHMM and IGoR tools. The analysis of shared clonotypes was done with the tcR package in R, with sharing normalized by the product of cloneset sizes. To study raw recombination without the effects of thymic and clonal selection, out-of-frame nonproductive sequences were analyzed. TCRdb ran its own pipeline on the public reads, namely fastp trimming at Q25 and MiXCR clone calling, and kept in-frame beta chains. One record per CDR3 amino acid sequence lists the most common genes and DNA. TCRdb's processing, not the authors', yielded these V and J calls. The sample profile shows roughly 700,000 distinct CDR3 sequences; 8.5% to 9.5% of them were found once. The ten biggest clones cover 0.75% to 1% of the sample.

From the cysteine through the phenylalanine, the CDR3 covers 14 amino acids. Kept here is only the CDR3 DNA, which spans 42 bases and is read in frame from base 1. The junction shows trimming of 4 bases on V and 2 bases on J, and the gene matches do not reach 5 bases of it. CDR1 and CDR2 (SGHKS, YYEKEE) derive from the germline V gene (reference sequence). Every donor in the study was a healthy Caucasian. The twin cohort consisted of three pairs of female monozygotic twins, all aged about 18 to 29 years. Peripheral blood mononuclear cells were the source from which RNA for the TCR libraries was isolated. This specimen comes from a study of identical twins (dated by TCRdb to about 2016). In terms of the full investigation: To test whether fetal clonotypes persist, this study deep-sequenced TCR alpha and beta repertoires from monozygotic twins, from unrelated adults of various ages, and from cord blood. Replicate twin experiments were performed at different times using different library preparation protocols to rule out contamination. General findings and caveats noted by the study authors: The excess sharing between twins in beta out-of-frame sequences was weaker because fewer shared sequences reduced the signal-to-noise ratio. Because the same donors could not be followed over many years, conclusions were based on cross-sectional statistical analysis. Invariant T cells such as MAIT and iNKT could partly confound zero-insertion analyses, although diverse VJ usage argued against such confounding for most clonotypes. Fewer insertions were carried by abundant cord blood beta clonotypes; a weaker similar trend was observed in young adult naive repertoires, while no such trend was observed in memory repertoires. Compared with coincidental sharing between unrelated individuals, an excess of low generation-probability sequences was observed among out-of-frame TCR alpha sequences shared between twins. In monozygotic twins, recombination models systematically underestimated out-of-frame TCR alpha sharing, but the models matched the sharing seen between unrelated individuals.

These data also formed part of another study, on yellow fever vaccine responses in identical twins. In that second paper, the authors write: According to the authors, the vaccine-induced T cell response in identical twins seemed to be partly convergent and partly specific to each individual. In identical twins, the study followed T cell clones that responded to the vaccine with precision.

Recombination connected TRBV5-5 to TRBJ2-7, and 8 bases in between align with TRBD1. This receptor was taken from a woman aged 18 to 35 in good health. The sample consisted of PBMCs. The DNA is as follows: TGTGCCAGCAGCCGGGACAGGTTCCCCTACGAGCAGTACTTC. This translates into CASSRDRFPYEQYF.